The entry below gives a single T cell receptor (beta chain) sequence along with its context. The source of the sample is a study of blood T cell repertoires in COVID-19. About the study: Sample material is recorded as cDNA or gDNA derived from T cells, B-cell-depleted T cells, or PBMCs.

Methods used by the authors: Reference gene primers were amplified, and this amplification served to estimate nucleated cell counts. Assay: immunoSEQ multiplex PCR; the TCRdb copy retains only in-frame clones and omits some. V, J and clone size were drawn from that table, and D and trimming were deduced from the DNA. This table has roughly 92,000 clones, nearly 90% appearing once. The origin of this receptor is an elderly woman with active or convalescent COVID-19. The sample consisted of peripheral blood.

The CDR3 protein is CASSLRPDSSRTEAFF. The CDR3 DNA follows: TGTGCCAGCAGCTTAAGGCCGGACAGTTCAAGGACTGAAGCTTTCTTT. V is TRBV7-2 and J is TRBJ1-1, with D maybe TRBD1 (6 bases). V was cut by 2 bases and J by 5 bases, with 18 bases left in between. Germline assignment: CDR1 SGHTA and CDR2 FQGNSA. This CDR3 is built from 16 residues.